This TCR beta chain came from a study of T cell repertoires in cytomegalovirus infection. Study information: A matching HLA type, together with CMV infection, was signaled by public TCR beta signatures.

Germline-derived CDR1 and CDR2 are SNHLY and FYNNEI. Trimming left V 2 bases short and J 0 bases short, with 5 bases between. The CDR3 runs to 14 residues. This clonotype was seen many times. No antigen is known for it. TCRdb processed the reads anew with MiXCR; each CDR3 protein has one entry. This table holds 450,000 to 600,000 distinct CDR3 sequences, approximately 10% found once. Findings of the study overall: The cumulative frequency of public TCR beta families identified carriers of CMV plus the relevant HLA. In two of eight donors, the top clonotype was HLA-C-restricted CMV-specific.

The sequence derives from a human donor in good health (CMV status not recorded). Some clones in this sample may be carry-over from other donors' samples. The chain couples TRBV2 to TRBJ1-5; D gene unclear. The source material was PBMCs. Here the CDR3 reads CASSEMDSNQPQHF. The CDR3 DNA reads TGTGCCAGCAGTGAAATGGATAGCAATCAGCCCCAGCATTTT.